Sequencing of this TCR beta chain was carried out in a study of cytomegalovirus exposure and HLA in healthy donors. The study's findings and limits: The authors confirmed in vitro that a few CMV-associated chains were specific for CMV antigens.

This table comes from immunoSEQ multiplex PCR, and its TCRdb copy is limited to in-frame clones, with some not included. The profile shows about 330,000 clones, 86% of them singletons. The CDR3 totals 15 residues. Germline V gene sequence: CDR1 SGHDT, CDR2 YYEEEE. Trimming removed 0 bases at V and 4 bases at J, with 14 bases between. As concerns this clone: What it binds is unknown.

The sequenced sample was PBMCs. The chain joins TRBV5-6 to TRBJ2-7, with D maybe TRBD1 (6 bases). The sequence derives from a woman aged 18-35 years in good health and CMV-seronegative. CDR3 DNA sequence: TGTGCCAGCAGCTTGGCCGGGCAGGGGCTTTACGAGCAGTACTTC. Translation gives CASSLAGQGLYEQYF. The full variable domain, completed using reference TRBV5-6 and TRBJ2-7, is DAGVTQSPTHLIKTRGQQVTLRCSPKSGHDTVSWYQQALGQGPQFIFQYYEEEERQRGNFPDRFSGHQFPNYSSELNVNALLLGDSALYLCASSLAGQGLYEQYFGPGTRLTVT.